The clone carrying this T cell receptor (beta chain) was counted at least ten times. The TCR beta CDR3 regions underwent amplification using RNA transcripts as the source. The HTBI set primed first-round TCR CDR3 RT-PCR. One entry per CDR3 protein results from TCRdb running MiXCR on the multiplex PCR reads. The data show more than 500,000 distinct CDR3 sequences, with about 16% seen just once and about 31% held by the top ten. The sample comes from a study of T cells in Graves' hyperthyroidism and ophthalmopathy. Background on the study: Peripheral blood was acquired at first diagnosis, ahead of any therapy whatsoever.

V lost 0 bases to trimming and J lost 5 bases; unmatched junction nucleotides: 10. CDR3 length: 16 residues. Germline V gives CDR1 DFQATT, CDR2 SNEGSKA (reference sequence). Exclusion criteria comprised uncontrolled infection, other autoimmune disease, pregnancy or lactation. Around 9.9 ml of fresh peripheral blood supplied the PBMCs. The sample comprised blood. The origin of this receptor is a woman aged 25-40 years with Graves' ophthalmopathy. This chain joins TRBV20-1 and TRBJ2-1, with 7 bases lining up with TRBD2. CDR3 protein: CSAREVGREGHNEQFF. CDR3 nucleotide sequence: TGCAGTGCTAGAGAAGTTGGGAGGGAGGGGCACAATGAGCAGTTCTTC.